The 22 T cell receptor beta chains below were found in one sample sequenced in a study of cytomegalovirus exposure and HLA in healthy donors (dated by TCRdb to the late 2010s). The library was generated by the immunoSEQ multiplex PCR assay. For the multiplex PCR, a mixture combining 60 forward primers for TCR Vbeta segments and 13 reverse primers for TCR Jbeta segments was used. TCRdb limited this immuneACCESS table to in-frame rearrangements with V and J called. A share of clones is missing; checked studies link under half to unresolved V genes, and the rest is unexplained. The sample has around 53,000 clones on record, around four fifths of them singletons. The ten largest clones represent around 1.6% of the sample. The sequenced sample was PBMCs. The receptors here all came from a man aged 25 to 40 in good health and CMV-seronegative.

Only a few counts were recorded for this clone. The chain has TRBV11-2 and TRBJ1-3; TRBD1 matches 7 bases. Germline lookup yields CDR1 SGHAT and CDR2 FQNNGV. The CDR3 runs 14 residues. The V segment lost 7 bases and the J segment 0 bases; nucleotides outside the gene matches: 3. CDR3 nucleotides: TGTGCCAGCACCACAGGGGTCTCTGGAAACACCATATATTTT. Translating it yields CASTTGVSGNTIYF.

The chain couples TRBV6-1 to TRBJ1-6; perhaps TRBD1 as D (6 bases). Germline V lookup: CDR1 MNHNS, CDR2 SASEGT. V was cut by 3 bases and J by 0 bases, with 12 bases left in between. CDR3 length equals 17 residues. CDR3 sequence: CASSDRTVSSYNSPLHF. The CDR3 coding sequence is TGTGCCAGCAGTGACCGGACAGTAAGCTCCTATAATTCACCCCTCCACTTT.

V gene TRBV4-3 combines with J gene TRBJ2-5; a weak D match, TRBD2 (6 bases). CDR3 length: 14 residues. V was cut by 3 bases and J by 4 bases, with 12 bases left in between. Germline V gene sequence: CDR1 LGHNA, CDR2 YSLEER. The DNA for the CDR3 is TGCGCCAGCAGCCAGAAGGTGGGGGGAGAGACCCAGTACTTC. This encodes CASSQKVGGETQYF.

The V call is TRBV7-9, the J call TRBJ2-3, with 7 bases identical to TRBD1. The V gene's germline CDR1 is SEHNR and CDR2 FQNEAQ (reference sequence). Losses at the gene ends were 5 bases for V and 2 bases for J; bases not matched to a gene: 4. This CDR3 region has 14 residues. The CDR3 spells CASSHGTATDTQYF. Written as DNA, the CDR3 is TGTGCCAGCAGCCACGGGACAGCCACAGATACGCAGTATTTT.

The chain is built from TRBV7-2 and TRBJ2-7; 7 positions match TRBD1. The CDR3 sequence is 14 residues long. Germline V CDR1 and CDR2: SGHTA, FQGNSA. V shed 5 bases, J shed 5 bases, and the junction held 9 bases outside the gene matches. In DNA, the CDR3 is TGTGCCAGCAGCACCTACGGCAGGGGGAACGAGCAGTACTTC. This gives the protein CASSTYGRGNEQYF.

V usage is TRBV23-1 and J usage is TRBJ2-2, with a weak D call TRBD1 (5 bases). TRBV23-1 is designated an ORF whose function remains uncertain. Trimming left V 6 bases short and J 5 bases short, with 22 bases between. CDR3 size: 17 residues. The CDR3 loop reads CASSPTHRLFSTGELFF. The CDR3 region has the DNA TGCGCCAGCAGCCCCACCCACAGGCTTTTTTCAACCGGGGAGCTGTTTTTT.

Comment on this clone: Distinct nucleotide sequences in the sample also encode this CDR3. This chain uses TRBV6-1 with TRBJ2-7, with TRBD2 identical over 12 bases. The CDR3 length is 15 residues. The J segment lost 1 base and the V segment lost 7 bases, leaving 5 bases of the junction unmatched. Per the germline V gene, CDR1 is MNHNS and CDR2 is SASEGT. CDR3 loop: CASNGLAGLSYEQYF. Here the CDR3 DNA reads TGTGCCAGCAATGGACTAGCGGGGTTGTCCTACGAGCAGTACTTC.

This clone was counted a single time. The chain links TRBV6-5 to TRBJ2-1; perhaps TRBD1 as D (5 bases). Germline loops: CDR1 MNHEY, CDR2 SVGAGI. The V end was cut by 8 bases, the J end by 3 bases, with 11 bases between. The length of the CDR3 is 13 residues. The CDR3 DNA reads TGTGCCAGCGGCAGGGTCCTCTACAATGAGCAGTTCTTC. This translates into CASGRVLYNEQFF.

The rearrangement uses TRBV28 and TRBJ2-3; TRBD2 matches at 10 bases. This CDR3 is 15 amino acids long. The J segment lost 5 bases and the V segment lost 5 bases, leaving 7 bases of the junction unmatched. The germline V gene encodes CDR1 MDHEN and CDR2 SYDVKM. CDR3 loop: CASSHTSGVIDTQYF. The CDR3 DNA sequence: TGTGCCAGCAGTCATACTAGCGGGGTCATAGATACGCAGTATTTT.

This clone was observed once. The genes are TRBV19 and TRBJ2-3, with D possibly being TRBD1 (6 bases). Germline assignment: CDR1 LNHDA and CDR2 SQIVND (reference sequence). The CDR3 runs to 14 residues. V lost 7 bases and J 4 bases, leaving 15 bases between the germline ends. CDR3: CASNLQGAADTQYF. CDR3 bases: TGTGCCAGTAATCTACAGGGAGCGGCAGATACGCAGTATTTT.

The DNA for the CDR3 is TGTGCCAGTAGTATCCAGGGGTATTATCAGCCCCAGCATTTT. This sequence encodes CASSIQGYYQPQHF. The chain links TRBV19 to TRBJ1-5; TRBD1 is a possible D gene (6 bases). CDR3 size: 14 residues. CDR1 and CDR2 from the germline V gene are LNHDA and SQIVND (reference sequence). Between the trimmed V and J ends, which lost 3 bases and 5 bases, there was a span of 11 bases.

The chain recombines TRBV5-1 with TRBJ2-5; tentative D call: TRBD2 (5 bases). Germline-derived CDR1 and CDR2 are SGHRS and YFSETQ. CDR3 size: 14 residues. Trimming cost V 2 bases and J 2 bases, with 10 bases left between them. The CDR3 loop is CASSLSGRQETQYF. The DNA for the CDR3 is TGCGCCAGCAGCTTATCTGGGAGACAAGAGACCCAGTACTTC.

This CDR3 is CASSQESRRGTGELFF. CDR3 nucleotide sequence: TGCGCCAGCAGCCAAGAATCGAGGCGAGGCACCGGGGAGCTGTTTTTT. The rearrangement uses TRBV4-3 and TRBJ2-2; unclear D gene. Looked up from germline, CDR1 is LGHNA and CDR2 is YSLEER. Trimming took 0 bases from V and 4 from J, leaving 12 bases between them. The CDR3 sequence is 16 residues long.

The V gene is TRBV30, the J gene TRBJ2-7, with D maybe TRBD1 (5 bases). With 0 bases removed from V and 4 bases from J, the gap between germline ends came to 10 bases. Germline CDR1 reads GTSNPN; CDR2 reads SVGIG (reference sequence). This CDR3 is 13 amino acids long. The CDR3 is CAWSVGAVYEQYF. Here the CDR3 DNA reads TGTGCCTGGAGTGTAGGGGCGGTTTACGAGCAGTACTTC.

This clone has only a few counts. V gene TRBV27 combines with J gene TRBJ1-5, with D perhaps TRBD1 (5 bases). V gave up 6 bases and J gave up 0 bases, with 12 bases separating them. The CDR3 is 15 residues long. Looked up from germline, CDR1 is MNHEY and CDR2 is SMNVEV (reference sequence). This CDR3 is CASRWTRNSNQPQHF. CDR3 DNA sequence: TGTGCCAGCAGATGGACACGGAATAGCAATCAGCCCCAGCATTTT.

This clone was found a few times. V is TRBV7-2 and J is TRBJ1-1; D might be TRBD1 (5 bases). Germline CDR1 is SGHTA and CDR2 is FQGNSA. The CDR3 runs 13 residues. V shed 5 bases and J shed 3 bases, with 10 bases lying between them. For the CDR3, the DNA is TGTGCCAGCAGCGGGGGGTTCTACACTGAAGCTTTCTTT. This translates into CASSGGFYTEAFF.

This clone was seen only a few times. The chain links TRBV6-5 to TRBJ2-5; TRBD2 might be the D (6 bases). The better agreement between TRBJ2-7 and the DNA end casts doubt on the J call. The CDR3 sequence is 15 residues long. Germline loops: CDR1 MNHEY, CDR2 SVGAGI. Here the CDR3 reads CASSYSGGDLYEQYF. CDR3 in DNA: TGTGCCAGCAGTTACTCTGGAGGGGACCTCTACGAGCAGTACTTC.

The chain links TRBV10-3 to TRBJ2-7, with D hard to call. The CDR3 is 15 residues long. The V end lost 0 bases, the J end lost 4 bases, and 13 bases lay between the germline ends. CDR1 ENHRY and CDR2 SYGVKD come from the germline V gene. The CDR3 sequence: CAISESAGEGYEQYF. Here the CDR3 DNA reads TGTGCCATCAGTGAGTCGGCCGGAGAAGGATACGAGCAGTACTTC.

The count of this clone is one. The V call is TRBV6-1, the J call TRBJ2-7; 10 nucleotides agree with TRBD1. This CDR3 region has 13 residues. V dropped 6 bases and J dropped 5; count of bases not matched to a gene: 4. Germline values: CDR1 MNHNS, CDR2 SASEGT. The CDR3 sequence is CASRGQGNHEQYF. As DNA, the CDR3 is TGTGCCAGCAGGGGACAGGGGAACCACGAGCAGTACTTC.

The chain uses TRBV4-3 and TRBJ2-5; possibly TRBD1 for D (6 bases). The DNA end is more similar to TRBJ2-7, so the J call may be wrong. Germline lookup yields CDR1 LGHNA and CDR2 YSLEER. The CDR3 has 15 residues. CDR3 residues: CASSQEGTRVYEQYF. The DNA for the CDR3 is TGCGCCAGCAGCCAAGAAGGGACACGAGTCTACGAGCAGTACTTC.

By sample share, this clone is medium-sized. This sequence joins TRBV6-1 and TRBJ2-5, with 13 positions matching TRBD2. The CDR3 is made up of 15 amino acids. Looked up from germline, CDR1 is MNHNS and CDR2 is SASEGT. V lost 3 bases, J lost 2 bases, and 0 bases stayed unmatched. CDR3 coding DNA: TGTGCCAGCAGTGAGACTAGCGGGGGGCAAGAGACCCAGTACTTC. It yields the protein CASSETSGGQETQYF.

This chain uses TRBV18 with TRBJ1-3, with D unresolved. V was trimmed by 7 bases and J by 1 base, leaving 8 bases between them. The CDR3 covers 13 residues. Per the germline V gene, CDR1 is KGHSH and CDR2 is LQKENI. In DNA, the CDR3 is TGTGCCAGCTTCCCCGGGTCTGGAAACACCATATATTTT. Its protein is CASFPGSGNTIYF. Filled out from reference TRBV18 and TRBJ1-3, the complete variable domain reads NAGVMQNPRHLVRRRGQEARLRCSPMKGHSHVYWYRQLPEEGLKFMVYLQKENIIDESGMPKERFSAEFPKEGPSILRIQQVVRGDSAAYFCASFPGSGNTIYFGEGSWLTVV.